This T cell receptor (beta chain) was sequenced in a study of chemoradiotherapy in HPV16-positive cancers. The wider study: Candidate HPV-specific clones and shared TCR motifs came from a couple of HPV16-positive patients.

Over chemoradiotherapy, repertoires were sampled more than once. Clones were sequenced by immunoSEQ multiplex PCR, and TCRdb holds only the in-frame ones, with some missing. Here the sample spans approximately 1,900 clones, just over 90% being singletons. The germline V gene has CDR1 SNHLY and CDR2 FYNNEI. The V end lost 3 bases, the J end lost 2 bases, and 8 bases lay between the germline ends. The CDR3 totals 14 residues. The clonotype was recovered from a human donor with HPV-associated anogenital cancer. Sequences were derived from tumor tissue, sampled from a patient who underwent chemoradiotherapy. The chain links TRBV2 to TRBJ1-5; a possible D gene is TRBD1 (5 bases). CDR3 sequence (DNA): TGTGCCAGCAGTGACAGGGATCGCAATCAGCCCCAGCATTTT. Encoded protein: CASSDRDRNQPQHF.